This TCR beta chain is drawn from a study of blood T cells in healthy people across ages. Study-level findings and limits: Unsorted PBMC material precluded a definitive naive versus antigen-experienced comparison.

Regarding this clonotype: What it binds is not known.

The CDR3 spans 13 residues. The V end lost 8 bases, the J end lost 9 bases, and 17 bases lay between the germline ends. Looked up from germline, CDR1 is SEHNR and CDR2 is FQNEAQ (reference sequence). It was with a sample-barcoded 5' primer and a J-beta primer mix that a second PCR of about 7 to 12 cycles was run. TCRdb reanalysed the 5' RACE reads using MiXCR and keeps one entry per CDR3 protein. The data hold hundreds of thousands of distinct CDR3 sequences, with around 20% observed a single time. This receptor was obtained from a man between 70 and 80 years old in good health. This chain links TRBV7-9 with TRBJ2-1; D remains ambiguous. The sample was blood. Here the CDR3 reads CASRVGSGIEQFF. Here the CDR3 DNA reads TGTGCCAGCCGGGTCGGAAGTGGCATTGAGCAGTTCTTC.